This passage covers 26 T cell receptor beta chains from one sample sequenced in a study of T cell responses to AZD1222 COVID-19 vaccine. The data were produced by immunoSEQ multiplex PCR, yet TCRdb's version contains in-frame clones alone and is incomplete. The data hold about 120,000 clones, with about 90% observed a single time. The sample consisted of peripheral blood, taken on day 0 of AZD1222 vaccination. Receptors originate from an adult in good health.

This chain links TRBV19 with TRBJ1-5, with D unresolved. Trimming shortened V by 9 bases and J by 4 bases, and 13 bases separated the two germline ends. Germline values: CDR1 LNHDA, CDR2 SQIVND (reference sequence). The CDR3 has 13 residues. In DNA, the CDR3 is TGTGCCAGCCACGAGGGCCTAAATCAGCCCCAGCATTTT. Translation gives CASHEGLNQPQHF.

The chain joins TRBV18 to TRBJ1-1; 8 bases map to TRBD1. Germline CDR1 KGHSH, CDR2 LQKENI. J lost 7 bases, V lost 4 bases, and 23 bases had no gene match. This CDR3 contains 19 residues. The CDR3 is CASSLTSERQGRIIDEAFF. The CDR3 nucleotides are TGTGCCAGCTCACTTACATCCGAGCGACAGGGGCGAATAATAGATGAAGCTTTCTTT.

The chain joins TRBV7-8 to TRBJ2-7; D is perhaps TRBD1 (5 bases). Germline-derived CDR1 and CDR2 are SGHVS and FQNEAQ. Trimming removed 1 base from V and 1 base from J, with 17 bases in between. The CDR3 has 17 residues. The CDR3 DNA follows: TGTGCCAGCAGCTTAGTTAGTGGGGCGAACCCGTCCTACGAGCAGTACTTC. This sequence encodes CASSLVSGANPSYEQYF.

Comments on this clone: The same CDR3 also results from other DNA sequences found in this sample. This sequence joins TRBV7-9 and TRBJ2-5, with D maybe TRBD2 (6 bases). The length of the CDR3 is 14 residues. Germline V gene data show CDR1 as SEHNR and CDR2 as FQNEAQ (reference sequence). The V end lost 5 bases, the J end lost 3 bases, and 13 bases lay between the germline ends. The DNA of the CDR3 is TGTGCCAGCAGCCTAAAGTCGGGAGAAGAGACCCAGTACTTC. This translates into CASSLKSGEETQYF.

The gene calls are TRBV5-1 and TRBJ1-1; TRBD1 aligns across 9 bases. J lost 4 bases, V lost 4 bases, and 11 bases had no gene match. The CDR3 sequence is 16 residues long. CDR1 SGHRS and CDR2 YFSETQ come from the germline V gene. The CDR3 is CASSVPTGGGGTEAFF. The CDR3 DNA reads TGCGCCAGCAGCGTACCTACAGGGGGCGGAGGCACTGAAGCTTTCTTT.

The CDR3 DNA is TGTGCCACCAGCAGAGTGGGCGCAGGGAGCTATGGCTACACCTTC. Its translation is CATSRVGAGSYGYTF. The rearrangement links TRBV15 to TRBJ1-2; a possible D gene is TRBD1 (5 bases). The CDR3 is 15 residues long. Looked up from germline, CDR1 is LNHNV and CDR2 is YYDKDF (reference sequence). V was clipped by 1 base and J by 4 bases, with 13 bases between them.

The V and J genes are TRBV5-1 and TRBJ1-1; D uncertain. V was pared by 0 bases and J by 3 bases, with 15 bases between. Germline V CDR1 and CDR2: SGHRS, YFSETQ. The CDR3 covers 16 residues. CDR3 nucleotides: TGCGCCAGCAGCTTGGATGCGCCCAGGAGGTACACTGAAGCTTTCTTT. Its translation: CASSLDAPRRYTEAFF. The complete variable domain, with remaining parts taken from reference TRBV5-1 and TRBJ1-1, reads KAGVTQTPRYLIKTRGQQVTLSCSPISGHRSVSWYQQTPGQGLQFLFEYFSETQRNKGNFPGRFSGRQFSNSRSEMNVSTLELGDSALYLCASSLDAPRRYTEAFFGQGTRLTVV.

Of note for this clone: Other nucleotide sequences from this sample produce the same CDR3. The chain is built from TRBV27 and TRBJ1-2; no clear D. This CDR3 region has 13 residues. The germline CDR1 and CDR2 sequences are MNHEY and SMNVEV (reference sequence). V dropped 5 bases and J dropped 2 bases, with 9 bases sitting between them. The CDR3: CASSPDGNYGYTF. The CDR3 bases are TGTGCCAGCAGTCCTGACGGGAACTATGGCTACACCTTC.

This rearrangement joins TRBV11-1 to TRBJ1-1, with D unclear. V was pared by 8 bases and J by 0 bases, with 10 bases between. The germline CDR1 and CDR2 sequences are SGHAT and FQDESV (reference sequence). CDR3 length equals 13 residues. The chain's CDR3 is CASGLLMNTEAFF. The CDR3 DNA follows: TGTGCCAGCGGGCTACTCATGAACACTGAAGCTTTCTTT.

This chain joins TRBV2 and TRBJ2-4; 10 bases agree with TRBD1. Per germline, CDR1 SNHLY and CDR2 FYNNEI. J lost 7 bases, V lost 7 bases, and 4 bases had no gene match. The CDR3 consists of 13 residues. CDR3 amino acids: CASMGQGRNIQYF. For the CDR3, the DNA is TGTGCCAGCATGGGACAGGGGCGCAACATTCAGTACTTC. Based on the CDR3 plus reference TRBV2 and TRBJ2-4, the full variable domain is EPEVTQTPSHQVTQMGQEVILRCVPISNHLYFYWYRQILGQKVEFLVSFYNNEISEKSEIFDDQFSVERPDGSNFTLKIRSTKLEDSAMYFCASMGQGRNIQYFGAGTRLSVL.

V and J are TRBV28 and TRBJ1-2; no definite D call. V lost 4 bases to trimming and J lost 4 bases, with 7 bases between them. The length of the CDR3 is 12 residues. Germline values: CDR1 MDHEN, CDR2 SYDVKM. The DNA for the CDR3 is TGTGCCAGCAGTTCCCCAAGCTATGGCTACACCTTC. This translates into CASSSPSYGYTF.

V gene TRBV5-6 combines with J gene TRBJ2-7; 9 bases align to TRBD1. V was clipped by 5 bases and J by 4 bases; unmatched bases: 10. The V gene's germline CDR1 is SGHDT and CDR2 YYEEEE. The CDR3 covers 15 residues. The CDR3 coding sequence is TGTGCCAGCAGGTTCCGGGACAGGGCTTTGTACGAGCAGTACTTC. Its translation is CASRFRDRALYEQYF. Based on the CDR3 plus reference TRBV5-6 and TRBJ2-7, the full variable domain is DAGVTQSPTHLIKTRGQQVTLRCSPKSGHDTVSWYQQALGQGPQFIFQYYEEEERQRGNFPDRFSGHQFPNYSSELNVNALLLGDSALYLCASRFRDRALYEQYFGPGTRLTVT.

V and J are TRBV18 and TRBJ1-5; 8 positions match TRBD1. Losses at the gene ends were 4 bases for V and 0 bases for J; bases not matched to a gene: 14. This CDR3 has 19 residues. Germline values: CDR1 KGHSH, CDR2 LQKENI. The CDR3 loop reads CASSLLPGQDLNSNQPQHF. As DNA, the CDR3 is TGTGCCAGCTCACTCTTACCGGGACAGGATCTAAATAGCAATCAGCCCCAGCATTTT.

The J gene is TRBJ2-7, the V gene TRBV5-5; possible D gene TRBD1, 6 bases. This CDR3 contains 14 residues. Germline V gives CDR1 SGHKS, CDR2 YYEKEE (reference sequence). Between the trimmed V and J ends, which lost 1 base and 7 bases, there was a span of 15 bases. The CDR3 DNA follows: TGTGCCAGCAGCTTGCGGCTAAGGGGGTGGGAGCAGTACTTC. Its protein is CASSLRLRGWEQYF.

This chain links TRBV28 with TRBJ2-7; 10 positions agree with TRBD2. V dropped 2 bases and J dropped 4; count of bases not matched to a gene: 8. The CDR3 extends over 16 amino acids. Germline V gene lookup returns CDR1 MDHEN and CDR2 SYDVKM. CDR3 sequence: CASSLSGRARGYEQYF. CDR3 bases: TGTGCCAGCAGTTTAAGCGGGAGGGCCCGTGGGTACGAGCAGTACTTC.

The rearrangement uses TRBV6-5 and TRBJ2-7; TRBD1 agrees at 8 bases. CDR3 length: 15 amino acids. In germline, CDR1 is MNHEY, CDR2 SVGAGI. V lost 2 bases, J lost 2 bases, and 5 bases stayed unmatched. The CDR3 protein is CASSYNGQGAYEQYF. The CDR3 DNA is TGTGCCAGCAGTTACAACGGACAGGGCGCCTACGAGCAGTACTTC.

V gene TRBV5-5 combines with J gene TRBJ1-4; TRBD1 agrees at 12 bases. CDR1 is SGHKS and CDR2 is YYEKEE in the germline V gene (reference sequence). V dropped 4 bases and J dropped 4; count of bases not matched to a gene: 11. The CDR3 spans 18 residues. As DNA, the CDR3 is TGTGCCAGCAGCAAAGCCGGGACAGGGGGCGGCGGTAATGAAAAACTGTTTTTT. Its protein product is CASSKAGTGGGGNEKLFF.

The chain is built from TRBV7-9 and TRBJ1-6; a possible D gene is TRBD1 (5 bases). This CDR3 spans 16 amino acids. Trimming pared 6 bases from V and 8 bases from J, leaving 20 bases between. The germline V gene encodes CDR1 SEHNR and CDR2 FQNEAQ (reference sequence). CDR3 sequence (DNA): TGTGCCAGCAGACACACGTCCGGGACGGTTGATTCACCCCTCCACTTT. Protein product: CASRHTSGTVDSPLHF.

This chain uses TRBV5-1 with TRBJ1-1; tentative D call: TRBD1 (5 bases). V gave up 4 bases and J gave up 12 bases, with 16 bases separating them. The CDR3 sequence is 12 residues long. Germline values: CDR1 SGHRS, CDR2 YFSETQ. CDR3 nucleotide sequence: TGCGCCAGCAGCCCGAGGGACGGCGGAACTTTCTTT. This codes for CASSPRDGGTFF.

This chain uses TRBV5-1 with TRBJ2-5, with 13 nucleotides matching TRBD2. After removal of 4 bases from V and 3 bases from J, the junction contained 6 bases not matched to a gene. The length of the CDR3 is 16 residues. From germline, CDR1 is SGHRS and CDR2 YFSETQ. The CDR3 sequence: CASSTGGLAGEETQYF. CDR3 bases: TGCGCCAGCAGCACGGGAGGACTAGCGGGAGAAGAGACCCAGTACTTC. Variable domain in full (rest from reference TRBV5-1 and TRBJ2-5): KAGVTQTPRYLIKTRGQQVTLSCSPISGHRSVSWYQQTPGQGLQFLFEYFSETQRNKGNFPGRFSGRQFSNSRSEMNVSTLELGDSALYLCASSTGGLAGEETQYFGPGTRLLVL.

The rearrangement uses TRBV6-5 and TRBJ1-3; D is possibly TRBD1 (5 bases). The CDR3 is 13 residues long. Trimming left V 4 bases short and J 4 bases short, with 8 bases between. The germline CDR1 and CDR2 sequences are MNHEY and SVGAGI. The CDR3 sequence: CASSSRQGNTIYF. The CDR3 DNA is TGTGCCAGCAGTTCGAGACAGGGAAACACCATATATTTT.

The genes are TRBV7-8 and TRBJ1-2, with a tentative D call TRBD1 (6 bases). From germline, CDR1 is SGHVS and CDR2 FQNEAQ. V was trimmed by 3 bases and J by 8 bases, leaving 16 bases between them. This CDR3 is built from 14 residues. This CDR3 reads CASSFRGEFSGYTF. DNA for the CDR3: TGTGCCAGCAGCTTTAGGGGGGAGTTTTCGGGCTACACCTTC.

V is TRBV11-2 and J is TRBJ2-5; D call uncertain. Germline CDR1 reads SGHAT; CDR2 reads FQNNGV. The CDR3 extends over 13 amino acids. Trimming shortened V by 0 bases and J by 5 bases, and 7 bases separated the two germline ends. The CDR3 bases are TGTGCCAGCAGCTTAGATTGGTGGGAGACCCAGTACTTC. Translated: CASSLDWWETQYF.

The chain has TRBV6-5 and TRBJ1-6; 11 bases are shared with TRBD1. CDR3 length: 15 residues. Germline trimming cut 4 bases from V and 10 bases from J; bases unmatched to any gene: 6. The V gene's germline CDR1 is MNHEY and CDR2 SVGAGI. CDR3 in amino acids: CASSSGTGGSSPLHF. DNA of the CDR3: TGTGCCAGCAGTTCAGGGACAGGGGGATCGTCACCCCTCCACTTT.

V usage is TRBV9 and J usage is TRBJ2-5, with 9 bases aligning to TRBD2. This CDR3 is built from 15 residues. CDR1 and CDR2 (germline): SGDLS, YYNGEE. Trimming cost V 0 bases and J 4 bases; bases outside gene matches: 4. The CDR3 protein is CASSVAGGRGETQYF. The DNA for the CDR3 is TGTGCCAGCAGCGTAGCTGGCGGGAGGGGAGAGACCCAGTACTTC. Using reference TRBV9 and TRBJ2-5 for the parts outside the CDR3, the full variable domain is DSGVTQTPKHLITATGQRVTLRCSPRSGDLSVYWYQQSLDQGLQFLIQYYNGEERAKGNILERFSAQQFPDLHSELNLSSLELGDSALYFCASSVAGGRGETQYFGPGTRLLVL.

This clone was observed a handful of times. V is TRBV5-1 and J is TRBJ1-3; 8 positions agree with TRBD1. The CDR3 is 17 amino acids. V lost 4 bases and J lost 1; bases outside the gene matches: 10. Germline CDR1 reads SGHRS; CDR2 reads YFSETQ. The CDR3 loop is CASSVPGQVRSGNTIYF. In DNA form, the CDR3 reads TGCGCCAGCAGCGTACCGGGACAGGTTAGATCTGGAAACACCATATATTTT. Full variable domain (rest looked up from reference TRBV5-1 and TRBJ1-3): KAGVTQTPRYLIKTRGQQVTLSCSPISGHRSVSWYQQTPGQGLQFLFEYFSETQRNKGNFPGRFSGRQFSNSRSEMNVSTLELGDSALYLCASSVPGQVRSGNTIYFGEGSWLTVV.